This TCR beta chain appears in the sequencing data of a study of T cells after posttransplantation cyclophosphamide (dated by TCRdb to 2015 to 2016). Regarding the research as a whole: T cell repertoire reconstitution was tracked by TRB sequencing after myeloablative bone marrow transplantation in which posttransplantation cyclophosphamide was used as GVHD prophylaxis. Because TRA and TRB clonality correlated tightly in several samples, later TCR analyses were limited to TRB. In 3 patients, up to 3 additional blood samples taken between 2 and 5.2 years after transplant also underwent TRB sequencing, as did pretransplant blood from 4 patients. Public TRB sequences were queried against a database of over 3,000 sequences associated with responses to pathogens, tumor antigens, self-antigens and alloantigens. TRB sequencing was performed on blood from all 35 or so PTCy patients with 1-year posttransplant specimens. Antigen receptor sequencing covered samples from a few dozen PTCy-treated patients and over 15 of their related bone marrow donors. General conclusions and limits of the study: Across fewer than 50 patients, recipient CMV seropositivity and CMV reactivation were highly associated with TRB clonality; PTCy diversity was similar to CNI/methotrexate controls. The TRB repertoires of T cells infiltrating skin or GI tract showed only limited overlap with the TRB repertoires of T cells in blood. Donor-recipient similarity was low at 1-2 months but rose over the first year, and later blood repertoires were often dominated by donor CD8+ memory clones.

In the case of this clone: Its antigen target is currently unknown. No clone much larger than this one lies a single base away; base qualities are absent.

There are 11 amino acids in the CDR3, from cysteine to phenylalanine inclusive. Of the read, only the CDR3 DNA is kept; its 33 bases are in frame from base 1. CDR1 is given as SGDLS and CDR2 as YYNGEE, both from the germline V gene. After removal of 3 bases from V and 12 bases from J, the junction retains 4 bases not matched to a gene. The treatment or condition label here, explained by the study, means: high-dose cyclophosphamide on days +3 and +4 as single-agent GVHD prophylaxis. Busulfan and fludarabine conditioning, a related or unrelated marrow graft, and cyclophosphamide on days +3 and +4 were given to PTCy patients. PTCy-treated patients came from a prospective multi-institutional clinical trial. Peripheral blood and bone marrow mononuclear cells were isolated by Ficoll-Hypaque density centrifugation and were cryopreserved. TRB sequencing used genomic DNA with the immunoSEQ assay at survey resolution or the hsTCRB kit. The authors' pipeline ran thus. The immunoSEQ software handled the initial read processing, while the LymphoSeq R package was used for the repertoire analyses. Clonality was calculated as 1 minus normalized Shannon entropy, and the Gini coefficient was also calculated for each TRB dataset. Phenotypes of unsorted samples were inferred by mapping TRB sequences from sorted subsets of the recipient or donor onto the same recipient's unsorted samples. TCRdb provides this immuneACCESS table in a form limited to in-frame rearrangements. Some clones are lacking; in checked studies, under half of them reflect an unresolved V gene, and why the rest are absent is not known. V and J calls and clone size are copied from that table; D and trimming were computed from the DNA. In this sample the table shows about 6,500 clones, more than 65% of which occur a single time. Around 20% of the sample is taken by the ten largest.

The source material was PBMCs, sampled almost 1,500 days after allogeneic stem cell transplant with posttransplant cyclophosphamide. The sequence was collected from a male patient aged 25-45 years who received an allogeneic stem cell transplant from a related donor, was CMV-positive, and had acute GVHD only. Some T cells may have been brought in with the graft after a transplant. The sequence is built from TRBV9 and TRBJ2-3; TRBD1 fits 7 bases in the junction. The DNA reads as follows: TGTGCCAGCAGCGCCGGGACAGTACAGTATTTT. This gives the protein CASSAGTVQYF.